These T cell receptor beta chains were read from a single sample in a study of blood T cells in healthy people across ages. TCRdb re-called the 5' RACE reads with MiXCR, one entry per CDR3 protein. The top ten hold 10% to 13% of the sample, which has approximately 960,000 distinct CDR3 sequences, 29% seen once. These records were also assigned to another study, of T cells of mothers and their children.

Sequenced material: blood. The receptor set was obtained from a woman aged 40 to 50 in good health. CDR3s include the opening cysteine and the closing phenylalanine or tryptophan. A D gene is named only where the DNA matches it firmly. Not every row has a clone size; where given, it reads once, few, many or a size class.

many | TRBJ1-2 | TRBV6-1 | . | TGTGCCAGCAGTGACCCGTACTATGGCTACACCTTC | CASSDPYYGYTF
few | TRBJ2-3 | TRBV12-3/TRBV12-4 | . | TGTGCCAGCAGTTTTCCCGGATATAGCACAGATACGCAGTATTTT | CASSFPGYSTDTQYF
few | TRBJ2-3 | TRBV29-1 | . | TGCAGCGCCGGGGACACAGATACGCAGTATTTT | CSAGDTDTQYF
few | TRBJ1-2 | TRBV6-1 | . | TGTGCCAGCAGTGTAAGACAGGATGAGGGTATCGATGGCTACACCTTC | CASSVRQDEGIDGYTF
. | TRBJ2-6 | TRBV20-1 | TRBD1 | TGCAGTGCTAGACAGGGGGCTACTGGGGCCAACGTCCTGACTTTC | CSARQGATGANVLTF
. | TRBJ2-1 | TRBV20-1 | . | TGCAGTGCTAGTTCAAAGGCAGGTGCCACCTACAATGAGCAGTTCTTC | CSASSKAGATYNEQFF
. | TRBJ1-2 | TRBV6-1 | . | TGTGCCAGCAGTGAAGCGCGTCGGGGCCCTATGGGCTACACCTTC | CASSEARRGPMGYTF
. | TRBJ1-5 | TRBV6-1 | . | TGTGCCAGCAGTGAAGAGGCAGTTGGACGTCTCAGCAATCAGCCCCAGCATTTT | CASSEEAVGRLSNQPQHF
many | TRBJ1-2 | TRBV7-3 | . | TGTGCCAGCAGCTTAACCCGGGGGCCAGGGGAGGGCTACACCTTC | CASSLTRGPGEGYTF
many | TRBJ2-1 | TRBV27 | TRBD1 | TGTACCAGCAGTTTTTACGGACAGGGGGCGAATGAGCAGTTCTTC | CTSSFYGQGANEQFF
. | TRBJ2-3 | TRBV5-1 | . | TGCGCCAGCAGCTTGATGGGGCCCCGGAGAGAGACGCAGTATTTT | CASSLMGPRRETQYF
few | TRBJ2-7 | TRBV20-1 | TRBD2 | TGCAGTGCTAGGGTTCGAGGACTAGCGGGGTACTCCTACGAGCAGTACTTC | CSARVRGLAGYSYEQYF
. | TRBJ2-7 | TRBV12-3/TRBV12-4 | TRBD1 | TGTGCCAGCAGCCTTGCTGATAGGGACAGCTACGAGCAGTACTTC | CASSLADRDSYEQYF
. | TRBJ2-5 | TRBV5-1 | TRBD1 | TGCGCCAGCAGCTCGGACAGGGGAGTGGGAGAGACCCAGTACTTC | CASSSDRGVGETQYF
many | TRBJ1-2 | TRBV9 | . | TGTGCCAGCAGCGTAGCTTTAGACTATGGCTACACCTTC | CASSVALDYGYTF
. | TRBJ2-2 | TRBV7-2 | . | TGTGCCAGCAGCTCGCGGGACAGTAACACCGGGGAGCTGTTTTTT | CASSSRDSNTGELFF
. | TRBJ2-7 | TRBV20-1 | . | TGCAGTGCTAGCGACGGACGAAGAACCTACGAGCAGTACTTC | CSASDGRRTYEQYF
. | TRBJ2-3 | TRBV15 | . | TGTGCCACCAGTTCGGACTCGGGGTCCTCAGATACGCAGTATTTT | CATSSDSGSSDTQYF
. | TRBJ1-5 | TRBV6-5 | . | TGTGCCAGCAGACGACAGGCATATAGCAATCAGCCCCAGCATTTT | CASRRQAYSNQPQHF
. | TRBJ1-1 | TRBV7-9 | . | TGTGCCACCAGCTCGGGGAGTTTAATGAACACTGAAGCTTTCTTT | CATSSGSLMNTEAFF
. | TRBJ1-2 | TRBV27 | TRBD1 | TGTGCCAGCAGTGTGACAGGGGGCGAGGGCTATGGCTACACCTTC | CASSVTGGEGYGYTF
. | TRBJ2-1 | TRBV2 | TRBD1 | TGTGCCAGCAGTCGTACACGGACAGGGAACAATGAGCAGTTCTTC | CASSRTRTGNNEQFF